This T cell receptor (beta chain) was obtained from a study of blood T cell repertoires in COVID-19. Here immunoSEQ multiplex PCR was the method, and the copy in TCRdb shows in-frame clones only, minus some. Among fewer than 400,000 clones listed, 86% were seen once. The CDR3 is made up of 17 amino acids. V shed 2 bases, J shed 3 bases, and the junction held 5 bases outside the gene matches. Germline CDR1 and CDR2: SGHRS and YFSETQ. This receptor was taken from a man in his thirties or forties who had recovered from COVID-19. Sequenced sample: PBMCs or T cells enriched from blood (not recorded which). The genes are TRBV5-1 and TRBJ2-3; 14 bases fit TRBD2. CDR3 sequence (DNA): TGCGCCAGCAGCTTTTGGACTAGCGGGAGGATTACAGATACGCAGTATTTT. Translated: CASSFWTSGRITDTQYF. Together with reference TRBV5-1 and TRBJ2-3, the CDR3 gives the full variable domain: KAGVTQTPRYLIKTRGQQVTLSCSPISGHRSVSWYQQTPGQGLQFLFEYFSETQRNKGNFPGRFSGRQFSNSRSEMNVSTLELGDSALYLCASSFWTSGRITDTQYFGPGTRLTVL.